These 18 T cell receptor beta chains were all obtained from the same sample, sequenced in a study of control samples from healthy donors and cancer patients. Here immunoSEQ multiplex PCR was the method, and the copy in TCRdb shows in-frame clones only, minus some. Here the sample spans around 50,000 clones, roughly 90% being singletons. The sample comprised PBMCs. The receptors here all came from a man aged 35 to 55 with colorectal cancer.

This clone was detected only a few times. The chain uses TRBV10-3 and TRBJ2-1; 9 bases line up with TRBD1. Germline CDR1 ENHRY, CDR2 SYGVKD. CDR3 length equals 15 residues. V gave up 5 bases and J gave up 4 bases; unmatched junction bases: 6. The CDR3 DNA reads as TGTGCCATCAGTTTCAGGGGACAGGGTTACAATGAGCAGTTCTTC. This gives the protein CAISFRGQGYNEQFF.

The chain has TRBV19 and TRBJ2-7; 7 nucleotides agree with TRBD2. The CDR3 sequence is 15 residues long. V shed 4 bases and J 1 base; nucleotides not matched to a gene: 7. Germline V gives CDR1 LNHDA, CDR2 SQIVND (reference sequence). The CDR3 nucleotides read TGTGCCAGTAGTACCCGGGACTACCGATCCTACGAGCAGTACTTC. Its translation is CASSTRDYRSYEQYF.

This chain links TRBV9 with TRBJ2-7; D is ambiguous. The CDR3 spans 16 residues. Germline values: CDR1 SGDLS, CDR2 YYNGEE. Between the trimmed V and J ends, which lost 0 bases and 6 bases, there was a span of 19 bases. The CDR3 nucleotides are TGTGCCAGCAGCGTAGATGGTAGGGCACATCTGCCCGAGCAGTACTTC. This sequence encodes CASSVDGRAHLPEQYF.

V gene TRBV28 combines with J gene TRBJ1-4, with D unresolved. Germline V gives CDR1 MDHEN, CDR2 SYDVKM. The CDR3 contains 12 residues. V dropped 8 bases and J dropped 8 bases, with 12 bases sitting between them. CDR3 bases: TGTGCCAGCCGGGCCTCTGGGGAAAAACTGTTTTTT. Amino acids: CASRASGEKLFF.

This chain joins TRBV5-4 and TRBJ2-2; 12 nucleotides line up with TRBD2. V was pared by 4 bases and J by 6 bases, with 13 bases of the junction left unmatched. CDR1 SGHNT and CDR2 YYREEE come from the germline V gene (reference sequence). CDR3 length equals 18 residues. CDR3 coding DNA: TGTGCCAGCAGCCCCCCTAGCGGGAGGGCCCCGGGGGCCGGGGAGCTGTTTTTT. Translated, it gives CASSPPSGRAPGAGELFF.

The V gene is TRBV11-2, the J gene TRBJ2-1; D is ambiguous. V lost 1 base and J lost 3, with 7 bases in between. Germline values: CDR1 SGHAT, CDR2 FQNNGV. The CDR3 runs to 14 residues. In DNA, the CDR3 is TGTGCCAGCAGCTTAGCGGATATCTACAATGAGCAGTTCTTC. It encodes CASSLADIYNEQFF. Based on the CDR3 plus reference TRBV11-2 and TRBJ2-1, the full variable domain is EAGVAQSPRYKIIEKRQSVAFWCNPISGHATLYWYQQILGQGPKLLIQFQNNGVVDDSQLPKDRFSAERLKGVDSTLKIQPAKLEDSAVYLCASSLADIYNEQFFGPGTRLTVL.

J is TRBJ2-5 and V is TRBV19; possibly TRBD1 for D (7 bases). Germline CDR1 reads LNHDA; CDR2 reads SQIVND (reference sequence). V shed 1 base and J shed 4 bases, with 19 bases lying between them. CDR3 size: 17 residues. CDR3 in amino acids: CASSIGFIGTAGETQYF. The CDR3 DNA follows: TGTGCCAGTAGTATAGGGTTTATCGGGACAGCGGGAGAGACCCAGTACTTC. The full variable domain, rest sourced from reference TRBV19 and TRBJ2-5, is DGGITQSPKYLFRKEGQNVTLSCEQNLNHDAMYWYRQDPGQGLRLIYYSQIVNDFQKGDIAEGYSVSREKKESFPLTVTSAQKNPTAFYLCASSIGFIGTAGETQYFGPGTRLLVL.

This chain connects TRBV7-2 to TRBJ2-3; possibly TRBD1 for D (6 bases). The CDR3 loop spans 12 amino acids. In germline, CDR1 is SGHTA, CDR2 FQGNSA. Trimming cost V 6 bases and J 6 bases, with 10 bases left between them. The CDR3 reads CASRNRDDTQYF. CDR3 DNA: TGTGCCAGCAGGAACAGGGATGATACGCAGTATTTT.

This clone was observed a handful of times. The chain carries TRBV4-2 and TRBJ1-3; D is possibly TRBD1 (6 bases). V was shortened by 1 base and J by 2 bases, with 12 bases between the two germline ends. The CDR3 extends over 16 amino acids. Germline V gene lookup returns CDR1 LGHNA and CDR2 YNFKEQ. CDR3 amino acids: CASSQVYREAGNTIYF. The DNA for the CDR3 is TGTGCCAGCAGCCAAGTTTACAGGGAGGCTGGAAACACCATATATTTT.

The rearrangement joins TRBV6-5 to TRBJ2-1; D may be TRBD1 (6 bases). CDR1 is MNHEY and CDR2 is SVGAGI in the germline V gene. V was clipped by 6 bases and J by 0 bases, with 12 bases between them. CDR3 length: 15 amino acids. CDR3 sequence reads: CASRLDSNSYNEQFF. The CDR3 DNA reads TGTGCCAGCAGATTGGACAGTAACTCCTACAATGAGCAGTTCTTC.

This clone has only one observation. The V and J genes are TRBV24-1 and TRBJ2-5, with D possibly called TRBD1 or TRBD2 (5 bases each). V was shortened by 3 bases and J by 5 bases, with 15 bases between the two germline ends. CDR1 and CDR2 from the germline V gene are KGHDR and SFDVKD. There are 15 residues in the CDR3. CDR3: CATSDSRAGTETQYF. CDR3 DNA: TGTGCCACCAGTGATAGTAGGGCAGGGACGGAGACCCAGTACTTC.

This chain connects TRBV28 to TRBJ1-1; D call uncertain. Germline CDR1 MDHEN, CDR2 SYDVKM. Trimming removed 0 bases at V and 0 bases at J, with 8 bases between. The CDR3 runs to 15 residues. The CDR3 region has the DNA TGTGCCAGCAGTTTATGGATAGGATTGAACACTGAAGCTTTCTTT. Its protein product is CASSLWIGLNTEAFF.

The gene calls are TRBV4-1 and TRBJ2-4; 8 nucleotides line up with TRBD2. This CDR3 comprises 16 residues. The trim removed 2 bases at V and 4 bases at J, leaving 7 bases unmatched. Germline loops: CDR1 MGHRA, CDR2 YSYEKL. Written as DNA, the CDR3 is TGCGCCAGCAGCCAAAGAGCGGGAGATATGAAAAACATTCAGTACTTC. Translation gives CASSQRAGDMKNIQYF.

The chain uses TRBV9 and TRBJ1-5; maybe TRBD1 (6 bases). The CDR3 runs to 15 residues. CDR1 and CDR2 from the germline V gene are SGDLS and YYNGEE. V lost 2 bases, J lost 4 bases, and 13 bases lay in between. CDR3 sequence: CASSVHGGANQPQHF. The CDR3 DNA reads TGTGCCAGCAGCGTCCACGGGGGGGCGAATCAGCCCCAGCATTTT.

The V call is TRBV14, the J call TRBJ2-3; D unresolved. This CDR3 contains 12 residues. Germline V gene data show CDR1 as SGHDN and CDR2 as FVKESK. Trimming pared 4 bases from V and 9 bases from J, leaving 11 bases between. CDR3 loop: CASSLSPGTQYF. Here the CDR3 DNA reads TGTGCCAGCAGCCTTTCACCGGGCACGCAGTATTTT.

This clone was seen just once. This chain links TRBV10-3 with TRBJ1-2; 7 bases match TRBD1. CDR1 is ENHRY and CDR2 is SYGVKD in the germline V gene. CDR3 length equals 15 residues. Germline trimming cut 3 bases from V and 7 bases from J; bases unmatched to any gene: 11. For the CDR3, the DNA is TGTGCCATCAGTGAAAGACAGGGTGGTGCCCTTGGCTACACCTTC. The encoded protein is CAISERQGGALGYTF.

This clone was seen just once. J is TRBJ1-5 and V is TRBV18, with 8 bases identical to TRBD1. V was pared by 3 bases and J by 7 bases, with 5 bases of the junction left unmatched. Germline CDR1 reads KGHSH; CDR2 reads LQKENI. This CDR3 spans 14 amino acids. The CDR3 protein is CASSPQDRVQPQHF. CDR3 DNA sequence: TGTGCCAGCTCACCTCAGGACAGGGTACAGCCCCAGCATTTT.

A remark on this clone: Other DNA sequences from this sample encode an identical CDR3 as well. CDR3 residues: CASSVGAGGSYEQYF. The CDR3, as DNA: TGTGCCAGCAGCGTGGGGGCAGGGGGCTCCTACGAGCAGTACTTC. V and J are TRBV9 and TRBJ2-7; 7 nucleotides align to TRBD1. The CDR3 has 15 amino acids. The germline gives CDR1 SGDLS, CDR2 YYNGEE. The V gene end was trimmed by 2 bases and the J gene end by 0 bases; junction bases not matched to a gene: 5.